This TCR beta chain was profiled in a study of shared clonotypes between healthy human individuals. Study results and limitations: The study found 4.5% to 5% of naive CD4 clonotypes shared across a handful of donors.

Method: immunoSEQ multiplex PCR; TCRdb's copy keeps in-frame clones and lacks some. The data hold some 1 million clones, with around 74% observed a single time. Details on this clone: No antigen is known for it.

The CDR3 sequence is 14 residues long. Trimming cost V 4 bases and J 10 bases, with 15 bases left between them. The germline gives CDR1 SGHRS, CDR2 YFSETQ. The chain employs TRBV5-1 and TRBJ1-6; possibly TRBD1 for D (6 bases). This TCR was sampled from a man aged 18-30 years in good health. Material: memory CD4+ T cells sorted from blood. Subset indicated: CD45RA-negative fraction. CDR3 coding DNA: TGCGCCAGCAGCCTACCGGGACAATTATCACCCCTCCACTTT. It yields the protein CASSLPGQLSPLHF.